One sample yielded the 30 T cell receptor beta chains listed below, sequenced in a study of CD8 T cells in Susac syndrome. The authors reverse transcribed 0.5 to 1 ug RNA with random hexamers. From the immunoSEQ multiplex PCR reads, TCRdb called clonotypes with MiXCR, one entry per CDR3 protein. The sample lists some 120,000 distinct CDR3 sequences, around 94% seen once, with approximately 0.2% in the top ten. The sequencing input was CD8+ T cells from PBMCs. The receptors stem from a human donor with Susac syndrome.

The chain links TRBV24-1 to TRBJ2-5; possibly TRBD1 or TRBD2 for D (5 bases each). Trimming removed 5 bases at V and 4 bases at J, with 16 bases between. There are 15 residues in the CDR3. Germline assignment: CDR1 KGHDR and CDR2 SFDVKD. CDR3 loop: CATSGRGGEGETQYF. CDR3 sequence (DNA): TGTGCCACCAGTGGGCGTGGGGGAGAAGGAGAGACCCAGTACTTC.

This chain joins TRBV12-3 or TRBV12-4 and TRBJ2-7, with D perhaps matching TRBD1 or TRBD2 (5 bases each). Trimming took 4 bases from V and 4 from J, leaving 11 bases between them. The CDR3 is 13 residues long. The CDR3 region is CASSYGTPYEQYF. The CDR3, as DNA: TGTGCCAGCAGTTACGGGACCCCATACGAGCAGTACTTC.

The chain is built from TRBV4-1 and TRBJ2-5; 10 positions match TRBD2. This CDR3 is 17 amino acids long. Losses at the gene ends were 1 base for V and 5 bases for J; bases not matched to a gene: 10. Germline CDR1 and CDR2: MGHRA and YSYEKL. The CDR3 bases are TGCGCCAGCAGCCAAGGTTTTCAGCGGGGGGGTTACGAGACCCAGTACTTC. Its translation is CASSQGFQRGGYETQYF.

The chain is built from TRBV6-5 and TRBJ1-2; 8 bases fit TRBD1. From germline, CDR1 is MNHEY and CDR2 SVGAGI. Germline trimming cut 2 bases from V and 8 bases from J; bases unmatched to any gene: 10. This CDR3 contains 15 residues. The CDR3 sequence is CASSYQQTGDGGYTF. In DNA form, the CDR3 reads TGTGCCAGCAGTTACCAACAGACAGGGGACGGCGGCTACACCTTC.

The J gene is TRBJ1-2, the V gene TRBV4-1, with D possibly being TRBD1 (5 bases). The length of the CDR3 is 13 residues. Germline V gene sequence: CDR1 MGHRA, CDR2 YSYEKL. The ends were cut back, 4 bases at V and 13 bases at J, with 19 bases in the middle. CDR3 in amino acids: CASSRLGAGQGTF. The CDR3 DNA sequence: TGCGCCAGCAGCCGACTTGGGGCCGGGCAAGGCACCTTC.

The chain couples TRBV19 to TRBJ2-7; D may be TRBD2 (6 bases). Germline CDR1 is LNHDA and CDR2 is SQIVND (reference sequence). The germline V and J ends were trimmed by 10 bases and 5 bases, with 18 bases remaining between them. The CDR3 has 13 amino acids. CDR3 amino acids: CATVGAGPDEQYF. For the CDR3, the DNA is TGTGCCACCGTCGGGGCGGGGCCGGACGAGCAGTACTTC.

The chain has TRBV20-1 and TRBJ2-4; 7 nucleotides agree with TRBD2. The CDR3 length is 13 residues. J lost 9 bases, V lost 3 bases, and 8 bases had no gene match. Germline CDR1 is DFQATT and CDR2 is SNEGSKA (reference sequence). This chain's CDR3 is CSASDLGRVIQYF. The CDR3 nucleotides are TGCAGTGCTAGCGACCTAGGGAGGGTCATTCAGTACTTC.

The chain links TRBV12-3 or TRBV12-4 to TRBJ1-1; 10 bases agree with TRBD1. Trimming removed 8 bases from V and 1 base from J; junction bases left unmatched: 7. The length of the CDR3 is 15 residues. CDR3 in amino acids: CASRDGTGENTEAFF. CDR3 DNA: TGTGCCAGCCGAGACGGGACAGGGGAGAACACTGAAGCTTTCTTT.

The V call is TRBV19, the J call TRBJ1-1; 7 bases map to TRBD1. The V gene end was trimmed by 7 bases and the J gene end by 2 bases; junction bases not matched to a gene: 7. CDR3 length: 14 amino acids. Per germline, CDR1 LNHDA and CDR2 SQIVND (reference sequence). The CDR3 nucleotides are TGTGCCAGTAATCTTAGACAGGGAAACACTGAAGCTTTCTTT. Translated: CASNLRQGNTEAFF.

This clonotype was observed a handful of times. This sequence joins TRBV29-1 and TRBJ2-7, with D tentatively TRBD2 (6 bases). The CDR3 extends over 15 amino acids. CDR1 is SQVTM and CDR2 is ANQGSEA in the germline V gene. V was cut by 7 bases and J by 5 bases, with 24 bases left in between. The CDR3 nucleotides are TGCAGCGCCCTATCCCCCGCGGGACCCCCGGACGAGCAGTACTTC. It is translated as CSALSPAGPPDEQYF.

V is TRBV12-3 or TRBV12-4 and J is TRBJ2-4, with 7 bases fitting TRBD2. This CDR3 is 18 amino acids long. Trimming took 0 bases from V and 3 from J; bases not matched to a gene: 11. CDR3: CASSLALGEGEGKNIQYF. CDR3 DNA sequence: TGTGCCAGCAGTTTAGCGCTTGGGGAGGGAGAGGGCAAAAACATTCAGTACTTC.

This chain uses TRBV27 with TRBJ1-4; D is possibly TRBD1 (5 bases). This CDR3 is 15 amino acids long. Per germline, CDR1 MNHEY and CDR2 SMNVEV (reference sequence). V lost 7 bases, J lost 8 bases, and 20 bases lay in between. DNA of the CDR3: TGTGCCAGCACCTGGTTGGGCGGGGCCCGCGAAAAACTGTTTTTT. Translation gives CASTWLGGAREKLFF.

The V call is TRBV11-2, the J call TRBJ2-5; 9 bases line up with TRBD1. Germline trimming cut 5 bases from V and 5 bases from J; bases unmatched to any gene: 6. CDR3 size: 14 residues. The germline gives CDR1 SGHAT, CDR2 FQNNGV. Written as DNA, the CDR3 is TGTGCCAGCAGCACCCGACAGGGGGATGAGACCCAGTACTTC. The encoded protein is CASSTRQGDETQYF. The full variable domain, its missing parts supplied by reference TRBV11-2 and TRBJ2-5, is EAGVAQSPRYKIIEKRQSVAFWCNPISGHATLYWYQQILGQGPKLLIQFQNNGVVDDSQLPKDRFSAERLKGVDSTLKIQPAKLEDSAVYLCASSTRQGDETQYFGPGTRLLVL.

The chain recombines TRBV30 with TRBJ2-3; 10 bases are a match to TRBD2. CDR1 and CDR2 (germline): GTSNPN, SVGIG (reference sequence). The J segment lost 6 bases and the V segment lost 4 bases, leaving 4 bases of the junction unmatched. The CDR3 spans 13 residues. CDR3 region: CAWTSGGVDTQYF. CDR3 bases: TGTGCCTGGACTAGCGGGGGCGTCGATACGCAGTATTTT. Variable domain in full (rest from reference TRBV30 and TRBJ2-3): SQTIHQWPATLVQPVGSPLSLECTVEGTSNPNLYWYRQAAGRGLQLLFYSVGIGQISSEVPQNLSASRPQDRQFILSSKKLLLSDSGFYLCAWTSGGVDTQYFGPGTRLTVL.

The chain links TRBV12-3 or TRBV12-4 to TRBJ2-5, with D perhaps matching TRBD1 (6 bases). Trimming left V 6 bases short and J 2 bases short, with 13 bases between. There are 14 residues in the CDR3. In nucleotides, the CDR3 is TGTGCCAGCAGCAATTGGGACACTCAAGAGACCCAGTACTTC. As protein: CASSNWDTQETQYF.

In its sample, this clonotype was seen once. V usage is TRBV7-9 and J usage is TRBJ1-2; TRBD1 aligns across 7 bases. There are 14 residues in the CDR3. Trimming cost V 6 bases and J 7 bases; bases outside gene matches: 11. CDR1 is SEHNR, CDR2 FQNEAQ, per germline (reference sequence). In DNA, the CDR3 is TGTGCCAGCAGTCAAATGACAGGGAAGATTGGCTACACCTTC. This translates into CASSQMTGKIGYTF. Combining the CDR3 with reference TRBV7-9 and TRBJ1-2 gives the whole variable domain DTGVSQNPRHKITKRGQNVTFRCDPISEHNRLYWYRQTLGQGPEFLTYFQNEAQLEKSRLLSDRFSAERPKGSFSTLEIQRTEQGDSAMYLCASSQMTGKIGYTFGSGTRLTVV.

The V call is TRBV7-9, the J call TRBJ2-1, with 8 bases matching TRBD2. CDR3 length equals 13 residues. Germline V gene lookup returns CDR1 SEHNR and CDR2 FQNEAQ (reference sequence). The CDR3 coding sequence is TGTGCTACGGGGGGGGCCCTTACCAATGAGCAGTTCTTC. It encodes CATGGALTNEQFF.

This chain uses TRBV20-1 with TRBJ2-1, with 9 bases fitting TRBD2. Germline V CDR1 and CDR2: DFQATT, SNEGSKA (reference sequence). This CDR3 contains 14 residues. V shed 5 bases and J 4 bases; nucleotides not matched to a gene: 6. Written as DNA, the CDR3 is TGCAGTGCTGGGAGACTAGCGGATTACAATGAGCAGTTCTTC. Translating it yields CSAGRLADYNEQFF.

V and J are TRBV7-9 and TRBJ1-4, with D unresolved. Trimming took off 5 bases at V and 7 bases at J, with 2 bases between the two ends. This CDR3 region has 10 residues. From germline, CDR1 is SEHNR and CDR2 FQNEAQ (reference sequence). For the CDR3, the DNA is TGTGCCAGCAGCGTTGAAAAACTGTTTTTT. Translated: CASSVEKLFF.

The chain joins TRBV18 to TRBJ1-1, with a tentative D call TRBD1 (5 bases). The CDR3 is 11 amino acids. Per the germline V gene, CDR1 is KGHSH and CDR2 is LQKENI. V lost 4 bases, J lost 6 bases, and 6 bases lay in between. The chain's CDR3 is CASSRGPEAFF. CDR3 sequence (DNA): TGTGCCAGCTCACGGGGCCCTGAAGCTTTCTTT.

The chain is built from TRBV18 and TRBJ2-7; D is possibly TRBD1 or TRBD2 (5 bases each). This CDR3 comprises 16 residues. Trimming removed 3 bases at V and 0 bases at J, with 15 bases between. Germline lookup yields CDR1 KGHSH and CDR2 LQKENI. CDR3 in DNA: TGTGCCAGCTCACCCCTGGGGAGCGACAGCTCCTACGAGCAGTACTTC. Amino acids: CASSPLGSDSSYEQYF.

The chain couples TRBV4-2 to TRBJ2-7; D is unclear. Looked up from germline, CDR1 is LGHNA and CDR2 is YNFKEQ. The CDR3 covers 15 residues. V was trimmed by 0 bases and J by 5 bases, leaving 14 bases between them. CDR3 sequence reads: CASSQDSGAADEQYF. CDR3 sequence (DNA): TGTGCCAGCAGCCAAGATTCCGGAGCCGCGGACGAGCAGTACTTC.

The chain employs TRBV2 and TRBJ2-7; D unclear. Trimming took 1 base from V and 3 from J, leaving 16 bases between them. The CDR3 extends over 16 amino acids. CDR1 is SNHLY, CDR2 FYNNEI, per germline. In DNA form, the CDR3 reads TGTGCCAGCAGTGAAGGCTCAGGTCTTGGCCTCTACGAGCAGTACTTC. This encodes CASSEGSGLGLYEQYF. Full variable domain (outside the CDR3, taken from reference TRBV2 and TRBJ2-7): EPEVTQTPSHQVTQMGQEVILRCVPISNHLYFYWYRQILGQKVEFLVSFYNNEISEKSEIFDDQFSVERPDGSNFTLKIRSTKLEDSAMYFCASSEGSGLGLYEQYFGPGTRLTVT.

This rearrangement joins TRBV14 to TRBJ1-2; perhaps TRBD1 as D (5 bases). Trimming took off 2 bases at V and 7 bases at J, with 11 bases between the two ends. The CDR3 runs to 13 residues. The germline V gene has CDR1 SGHDN and CDR2 FVKESK. The CDR3 nucleotides are TGTGCCAGCAGCCAAAGGGGAGGTGGTGGCTACACCTTC. This translates into CASSQRGGGGYTF.

About this clonotype: One end of the junction varies from germline; a read error may be responsible. The rearrangement uses TRBV29-1 and TRBJ2-2, with 9 bases identical to TRBD2. The CDR3 extends over 16 amino acids. Germline assignment: CDR1 SQVTM and CDR2 ANQGSEA. CDR3 amino acids: CSVEVIAGVYTGELFF. For the CDR3, the DNA is TGCAGCGTGGAAGTTATAGCGGGAGTGTACACCGGGGAGCTGTTTTTT.

The V gene is TRBV7-6, the J gene TRBJ1-6; 9 nucleotides line up with TRBD1. This CDR3 has 16 amino acids. J lost 9 bases, V lost 4 bases, and 10 bases had no gene match. Germline lookup yields CDR1 SGHVS and CDR2 FNYEAQ. DNA of the CDR3: TGTGCCAGCAGCTCCGCGGACAGGGGCGAGGGTTCACCCCTCCACTTT. It yields the protein CASSSADRGEGSPLHF.

The V call is TRBV5-1, the J call TRBJ1-1, with D possibly TRBD1 on 6 matching bases. The CDR3 totals 13 residues. V was clipped by 5 bases and J by 8 bases, with 16 bases between them. The germline CDR1 and CDR2 sequences are SGHRS and YFSETQ. The CDR3 loop is CASSMGRGIEAFF. CDR3 sequence (DNA): TGCGCCAGCAGTATGGGCAGGGGTATCGAAGCTTTCTTT. Drawing the rest from reference TRBV5-1 and TRBJ1-1, the complete variable domain is KAGVTQTPRYLIKTRGQQVTLSCSPISGHRSVSWYQQTPGQGLQFLFEYFSETQRNKGNFPGRFSGRQFSNSRSEMNVSTLELGDSALYLCASSMGRGIEAFFGQGTRLTVV.

The chain couples TRBV6-2 or TRBV6-3 to TRBJ2-7; unclear D gene. Between the trimmed V and J ends, which lost 4 bases and 3 bases, there was a span of 10 bases. Germline CDR1 and CDR2: MNHEY and SVGEGT. This CDR3 comprises 13 residues. In DNA form, the CDR3 reads TGTGCCAGCAGTTTAGCTCCTCGCTACGAGCAGTACTTC. It encodes CASSLAPRYEQYF.

The chain couples TRBV12-3 or TRBV12-4 to TRBJ2-1; possible D gene TRBD1, 7 bases. The CDR3 spans 15 residues. Trimming pared 6 bases from V and 0 bases from J, leaving 12 bases between. CDR3 residues: CASSDRDFSYNEQFF. For the CDR3, the DNA is TGTGCCAGCAGCGACAGGGACTTCTCCTACAATGAGCAGTTCTTC.

V gene TRBV4-1 combines with J gene TRBJ1-1; no definite D call. This CDR3 region has 14 residues. From germline, CDR1 is MGHRA and CDR2 YSYEKL. V lost 2 bases to trimming and J lost 4 bases, with 11 bases between them. CDR3 bases: TGCGCCAGCAGCCAACAAGGCGAGTCCACTGAAGCTTTCTTT. It is translated as CASSQQGESTEAFF.